The entry below gives a single TCR beta chain sequence along with its context. Through a sample-barcoded 5' primer and a J-beta primer mix, a second PCR was run for roughly 7 to 11 cycles. Via MiXCR, TCRdb re-called the 5' RACE reads, giving one row per CDR3 protein. The sample holds some 560,000 distinct CDR3 sequences, around a quarter seen once. The entry originates in a study of blood T cells in healthy people across ages. CDR1 and CDR2 from the germline V gene are MRHNA and SNTAGT. CDR3 length equals 13 residues. Trimming removed 11 bases from V and 2 bases from J, with 16 bases in between. The data also belong to a second study, concerning T cells of mothers and their children.

This receptor was obtained from a boy between 2 and 10 years old in good health. The chain uses TRBV6-4 and TRBJ2-7, with a tentative D call TRBD1 (5 bases). The source material was blood. The CDR3 sequence: CAGATRGTYEQYF. CDR3 DNA: TGTGCCGGGGCGACCAGAGGTACCTACGAGCAGTACTTC.